The 28 T cell receptor beta chains listed next were all sequenced from one sample in a study of shared clonotypes between healthy human individuals. Assay: immunoSEQ multiplex PCR; the TCRdb copy retains only in-frame clones and omits some. This table has millions of clones, roughly 94% appearing once. The sequencing input was naive CD4+ T cells sorted from blood. Subset denoted: CD45RA+ positively selected. These TCRs come from a man between 18 and 35 years old in good health.

V and J are TRBV2 and TRBJ2-3, with D perhaps matching TRBD1 or TRBD2 (5 bases each). The germline gives CDR1 SNHLY, CDR2 FYNNEI. V lost 2 bases to trimming and J lost 2 bases, with 14 bases between them. The CDR3 sequence is 16 residues long. The CDR3 sequence: CASSEMGVLLTDTQYF. The CDR3 DNA reads as TGTGCCAGCAGTGAAATGGGGGTTCTTCTCACAGATACGCAGTATTTT.

V and J are TRBV11-2 and TRBJ2-2; D ambiguous. The CDR3 has 13 amino acids. CDR1 and CDR2 from the germline V gene are SGHAT and FQNNGV. V was trimmed by 5 bases and J by 7 bases, leaving 11 bases between them. CDR3: CASSGVLGGELFF. In nucleotides, the CDR3 is TGTGCCAGCAGCGGAGTTCTGGGCGGGGAGCTGTTTTTT.

V is TRBV5-1 and J is TRBJ2-5; TRBD2 agrees at 8 bases. Germline trimming cut 4 bases from V and 4 bases from J; bases unmatched to any gene: 9. The V gene's germline CDR1 is SGHRS and CDR2 YFSETQ. This CDR3 comprises 15 residues. CDR3: CASSPPPGGPETQYF. The CDR3 DNA follows: TGCGCCAGCAGCCCCCCTCCGGGGGGGCCAGAGACCCAGTACTTC.

Details on this clone: A read error may produce the germline difference seen at one junction end. The rearrangement joins TRBV5-6 to TRBJ1-1; D not certain. Germline V gene lookup returns CDR1 SGHDT and CDR2 YYEEEE. The CDR3 has 13 residues. Written as DNA, the CDR3 is TGTGCCAGCAACTTGAACTTGAACACTGAAGCTTTCTTT. This sequence encodes CASNLNLNTEAFF. The full variable domain, completed using reference TRBV5-6 and TRBJ1-1, is DAGVTQSPTHLIKTRGQQVTLRCSPKSGHDTVSWYQQALGQGPQFIFQYYEEEERQRGNFPDRFSGHQFPNYSSELNVNALLLGDSALYLCASNLNLNTEAFFGQGTRLTVV.

The V and J genes are TRBV5-1 and TRBJ2-7; TRBD1 agrees at 12 bases. Germline V gene data show CDR1 as SGHRS and CDR2 as YFSETQ. With 0 bases clipped from V and 5 bases from J, the junction kept 9 bases outside the gene matches. This CDR3 contains 17 residues. The DNA for the CDR3 is TGCGCCAGCAGCTTGGCAATGGGGGACAGGGGGCGCAACGAGCAGTACTTC. It translates to CASSLAMGDRGRNEQYF.

This clone has just a few counts. This chain links TRBV19 with TRBJ2-3; TRBD2 might be the D (6 bases). Between the trimmed V and J ends, which lost 6 bases and 5 bases, there was a span of 15 bases. This CDR3 spans 14 amino acids. In germline, CDR1 is LNHDA, CDR2 SQIVND (reference sequence). The CDR3 region has the DNA TGTGCCAGTAGGGCTCGGGGGAGAGGAGATACGCAGTATTTT. Its protein product is CASRARGRGDTQYF.

In nucleotides, the CDR3 is TGTGCCAGCAGCTTAGTATCACAGCTCCAAGAGACCCAGTACTTC. This codes for CASSLVSQLQETQYF. The chain couples TRBV7-9 to TRBJ2-5, with unresolved D. The germline gives CDR1 SEHNR, CDR2 FQNEAQ (reference sequence). The CDR3 has 15 amino acids. V dropped 1 base and J dropped 1 base, with 10 bases sitting between them.

V is TRBV5-1 and J is TRBJ1-1; D unclear. The CDR3 is 15 residues long. CDR1 and CDR2 (germline): SGHRS, YFSETQ. Deletions cut 0 bases from V and 3 bases from J, with 12 bases between. CDR3 protein: CASSLDGRSYTEAFF. CDR3 sequence (DNA): TGCGCCAGCAGCTTGGATGGACGGTCTTACACTGAAGCTTTCTTT.

The V gene is TRBV18, the J gene TRBJ2-7; D may be TRBD1 (6 bases). The CDR3 runs to 15 residues. The germline V gene encodes CDR1 KGHSH and CDR2 LQKENI. V lost 2 bases to trimming and J lost 3 bases, with 14 bases between them. CDR3 coding DNA: TGTGCCAGCTCACCATCGGCAGGGGAAAACTACGAGCAGTACTTC. Translation gives CASSPSAGENYEQYF.

The rearrangement uses TRBV5-6 and TRBJ1-2; the D gene is possibly TRBD1 (6 bases). Germline CDR1 SGHDT, CDR2 YYEEEE. The germline V and J ends were trimmed by 6 bases and 6 bases, with 21 bases remaining between them. This CDR3 is 15 amino acids long. In DNA, the CDR3 is TGTGCCAGCACCTTAGGGGGTGTGGGAACCCATGGCTACACCTTC. Translating gives CASTLGGVGTHGYTF.

Comments on this clone: One end of the junction fails to match germline, which may point to a read error. The sample holds other DNA sequences that translate to the same CDR3. The V and J genes are TRBV18 and TRBJ2-5, with D unresolved. The germline V gene encodes CDR1 KGHSH and CDR2 LQKENI. CDR3 length equals 12 residues. The CDR3 loop is CASSPRSETQYF. CDR3 sequence (DNA): TGTGCCAGCTCCCCACGAAGTGAGACCCAGTACTTC. The full variable domain, completed using reference TRBV18 and TRBJ2-5, is NAGVMQNPRHLVRRRGQEARLRCSPMKGHSHVYWYRQLPEEGLKFMVYLQKENIIDESGMPKERFSAEFPKEGPSILRIQQVVRGDSAAYFCASSPRSETQYFGPGTRLLVL.

The V gene is TRBV11-2, the J gene TRBJ1-5; TRBD1 matches at 7 bases. Germline V gene sequence: CDR1 SGHAT, CDR2 FQNNGV. Unmatched junction bases numbered 10, after V lost 8 bases and J lost 3 bases. The CDR3 is made up of 15 amino acids. The CDR3 region is CASASGTANNQPQHF. The DNA for the CDR3 is TGTGCCAGCGCATCAGGGACAGCGAACAATCAGCCCCAGCATTTT.

This clone is a singleton in its sample. The chain joins TRBV5-1 to TRBJ2-7; possibly TRBD1 or TRBD2 for D (5 bases each). Deletions cut 4 bases from V and 1 base from J, with 15 bases between. The germline CDR1 and CDR2 sequences are SGHRS and YFSETQ. This CDR3 comprises 15 residues. The CDR3 DNA sequence: TGCGCCAGCAGCCGGGACGGAGATTTATCCTACGAGCAGTACTTC. Its translation: CASSRDGDLSYEQYF.

This rearrangement joins TRBV9 to TRBJ2-3, with a possible D match to TRBD2 (7 bases). The germline gives CDR1 SGDLS, CDR2 YYNGEE. The CDR3 contains 16 residues. The germline V and J ends were trimmed by 0 bases and 4 bases, with 15 bases remaining between them. The DNA for the CDR3 is TGTGCCAGCAGCGTAGGTTTGAGGGGGGGCGCAGATACGCAGTATTTT. This encodes CASSVGLRGGADTQYF.

To note about this clone: Other DNA variants within this sample encode the same CDR3. V gene TRBV5-1 combines with J gene TRBJ2-3; tentatively, D is TRBD1 (6 bases). The V and J ends lost 3 bases and 1 base respectively, with 6 bases between them. CDR3 length: 13 residues. CDR1 is SGHRS and CDR2 is YFSETQ in the germline V gene. The CDR3 spells CASSSGGTDTQYF. In DNA form, the CDR3 reads TGCGCCAGCAGCTCAGGGGGCACAGATACGCAGTATTTT.

This clone was seen only a few times. The rearrangement uses TRBV2 and TRBJ2-1; D remains ambiguous. The V end lost 4 bases, the J end lost 5 bases, and 15 bases lay between the germline ends. This CDR3 contains 15 residues. Germline assignment: CDR1 SNHLY and CDR2 FYNNEI. The CDR3 nucleotides read TGTGCCAGCAGTGTGGTCGAAGGCCTACACAATGAGCAGTTCTTC. It specifies CASSVVEGLHNEQFF.

The rearrangement joins TRBV6-5 to TRBJ1-5; 9 nucleotides agree with TRBD1. Germline V gives CDR1 MNHEY, CDR2 SVGAGI. This CDR3 region has 13 residues. V lost 5 bases to trimming and J lost 9 bases; unmatched junction nucleotides: 5. As DNA, the CDR3 is TGTGCCAGCAGTATGACAGGGGGACGGCCCCAGCATTTT. It is translated as CASSMTGGRPQHF.

The chain joins TRBV30 to TRBJ2-4, with D tentatively TRBD2 (5 bases). With 1 base removed from V and 6 bases from J, the gap between germline ends came to 10 bases. This CDR3 is built from 13 residues. The germline CDR1 and CDR2 sequences are GTSNPN and SVGIG (reference sequence). Here the CDR3 DNA reads TGTGCCTGGAGTGGAGGGCCTGGAAACATTCAGTACTTC. This codes for CAWSGGPGNIQYF.

The V call is TRBV5-1, the J call TRBJ2-3; 8 nucleotides match TRBD1. The CDR3 totals 16 residues. The V and J ends lost 0 bases and 4 bases, in that order; junction bases with no gene match: 7. Germline CDR1 and CDR2: SGHRS and YFSETQ. The CDR3 DNA is TGCGCCAGCAGCTTGGCGGGCAGGGGGCTTGCAGATACGCAGTATTTT. Translation: CASSLAGRGLADTQYF. Full variable domain (missing parts from reference TRBV5-1 and TRBJ2-3): KAGVTQTPRYLIKTRGQQVTLSCSPISGHRSVSWYQQTPGQGLQFLFEYFSETQRNKGNFPGRFSGRQFSNSRSEMNVSTLELGDSALYLCASSLAGRGLADTQYFGPGTRLTVL.

The rearrangement joins TRBV10-3 to TRBJ1-2; TRBD1 aligns across 11 bases. This CDR3 comprises 14 residues. Germline V gene sequence: CDR1 ENHRY, CDR2 SYGVKD. With 5 bases clipped from V and 3 bases from J, the junction kept 2 bases outside the gene matches. The CDR3 protein is CAISTGQGDYGYTF. The CDR3 DNA follows: TGTGCCATCAGTACGGGACAGGGGGACTATGGCTACACCTTC.

The CDR3 DNA reads as TGTGCCAGCAGCTCAAATAAGGGTTCGGAGACCCAGTACTTC. This sequence encodes CASSSNKGSETQYF. The chain links TRBV5-4 to TRBJ2-5; D is unclear. The V and J ends lost 3 bases and 5 bases respectively, with 14 bases between them. This CDR3 spans 14 amino acids. Germline V gives CDR1 SGHNT, CDR2 YYREEE (reference sequence).

The chain has TRBV5-1 and TRBJ2-6; no firm D call. Trimming stripped 1 base from V and 2 bases from J, with 10 bases between. This CDR3 has 16 amino acids. Germline-derived CDR1 and CDR2 are SGHRS and YFSETQ. The CDR3 region has the DNA TGCGCCAGCAGCTTGACCACAGTAACTGGGGCCAACGTCCTGACTTTC. It specifies CASSLTTVTGANVLTF.

The chain recombines TRBV7-3 with TRBJ2-6, with D possibly matching TRBD1 (5 bases). CDR3 size: 15 residues. V was shortened by 5 bases and J by 3 bases, with 11 bases between the two germline ends. Germline V gene sequence: CDR1 SGHTA, CDR2 FQGTGA. The CDR3 is CASSPFRDGANVLTF. CDR3 sequence (DNA): TGTGCCAGCAGCCCTTTCAGGGATGGGGCCAACGTCCTGACTTTC.

CDR3 residues: CASSLGDRAGSYEQYF. For the CDR3, the DNA is TGCGCCAGCAGCTTGGGGGACAGGGCGGGCTCCTACGAGCAGTACTTC. This chain joins TRBV5-1 and TRBJ2-7; TRBD1 agrees at 9 bases. The CDR3 contains 16 residues. The germline CDR1 and CDR2 sequences are SGHRS and YFSETQ. The J segment lost 0 bases and the V segment lost 0 bases, leaving 4 bases of the junction unmatched.

This chain uses TRBV6-6 with TRBJ2-2, with 9 bases lining up with TRBD2. V shed 2 bases, J shed 7 bases, and the junction held 5 bases outside the gene matches. The CDR3 is 15 amino acids. Germline-derived CDR1 and CDR2 are MNHNY and SVGAGI (reference sequence). The CDR3 bases are TGTGCCAGCAGTTACCGAGCGGGAGGATTCGGGGAGCTGTTTTTT. It codes for CASSYRAGGFGELFF.

In nucleotides, the CDR3 is TGCGCCAGCAGCTTCCGCCCGGGACTAGCGGGAGACCACGAGCAGTACTTC. It translates to CASSFRPGLAGDHEQYF. The chain employs TRBV5-1 and TRBJ2-7, with 14 nucleotides matching TRBD2. CDR3 size: 17 residues. Germline CDR1 and CDR2: SGHRS and YFSETQ. J lost 5 bases, V lost 2 bases, and 9 bases had no gene match. Full variable domain (rest looked up from reference TRBV5-1 and TRBJ2-7): KAGVTQTPRYLIKTRGQQVTLSCSPISGHRSVSWYQQTPGQGLQFLFEYFSETQRNKGNFPGRFSGRQFSNSRSEMNVSTLELGDSALYLCASSFRPGLAGDHEQYFGPGTRLTVT.

Here the CDR3 DNA reads TGCGCCAGCAGCTTGTCACAGGGGGAGAATGGCTACACCTTC. Translating gives CASSLSQGENGYTF. The genes are TRBV5-1 and TRBJ1-2, with 8 bases identical to TRBD1. Looked up from germline, CDR1 is SGHRS and CDR2 is YFSETQ. The ends lost 1 base at V and 6 bases at J; junction bases unmatched: 5. This CDR3 region has 14 residues. Full variable domain (rest looked up from reference TRBV5-1 and TRBJ1-2): KAGVTQTPRYLIKTRGQQVTLSCSPISGHRSVSWYQQTPGQGLQFLFEYFSETQRNKGNFPGRFSGRQFSNSRSEMNVSTLELGDSALYLCASSLSQGENGYTFGSGTRLTVV.

The chain uses TRBV6-5 and TRBJ1-2, with no clear D. V lost 7 bases and J lost 7, with 16 bases in between. The CDR3 has 13 residues. CDR1 and CDR2 (germline): MNHEY, SVGAGI. CDR3 residues: CASTLKPLGGYTF. The CDR3, as DNA: TGTGCCAGCACTCTAAAACCCCTGGGTGGCTACACCTTC.